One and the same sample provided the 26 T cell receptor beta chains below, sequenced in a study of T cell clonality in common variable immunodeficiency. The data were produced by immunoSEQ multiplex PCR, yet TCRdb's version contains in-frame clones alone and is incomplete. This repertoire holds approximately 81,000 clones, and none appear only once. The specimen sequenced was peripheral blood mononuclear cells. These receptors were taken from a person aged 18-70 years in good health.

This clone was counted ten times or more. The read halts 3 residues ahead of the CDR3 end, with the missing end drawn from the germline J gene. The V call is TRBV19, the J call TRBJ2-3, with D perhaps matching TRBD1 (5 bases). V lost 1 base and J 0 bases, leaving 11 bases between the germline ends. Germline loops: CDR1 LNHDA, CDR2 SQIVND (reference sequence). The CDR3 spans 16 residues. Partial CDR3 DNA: TGTGCCAGTAGTATAGGCACAGGCACTAGCACAGATACG. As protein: CASSIGTGTSTDT. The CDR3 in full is CASSIGTGTSTDTQYF.

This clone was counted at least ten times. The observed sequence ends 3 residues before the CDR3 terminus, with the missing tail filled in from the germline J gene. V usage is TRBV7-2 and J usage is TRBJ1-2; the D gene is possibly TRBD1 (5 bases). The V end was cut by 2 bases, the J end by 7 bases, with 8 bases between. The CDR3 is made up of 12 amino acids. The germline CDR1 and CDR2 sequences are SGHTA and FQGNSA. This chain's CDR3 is CASSLMTVGYTF. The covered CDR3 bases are TGTGCCAGCAGCTTAATGACAGTTGGC.

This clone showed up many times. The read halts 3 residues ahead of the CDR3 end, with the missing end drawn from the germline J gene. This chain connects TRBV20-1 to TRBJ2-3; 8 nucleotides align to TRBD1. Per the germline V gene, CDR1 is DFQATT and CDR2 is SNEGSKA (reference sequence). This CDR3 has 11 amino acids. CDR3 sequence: CSARQGSAQYF. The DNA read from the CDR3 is TGCAGTGCAAGACAGGGGTCGGCG.

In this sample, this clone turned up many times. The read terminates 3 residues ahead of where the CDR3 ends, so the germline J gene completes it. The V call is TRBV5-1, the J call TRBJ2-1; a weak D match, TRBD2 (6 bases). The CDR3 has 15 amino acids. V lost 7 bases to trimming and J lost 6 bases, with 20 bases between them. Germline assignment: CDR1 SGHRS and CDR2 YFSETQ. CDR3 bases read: TGCGCCAGCGCGGACTACCCGGGCACATTCAATGAG. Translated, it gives CASADYPGTFNE. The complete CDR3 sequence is CASADYPGTFNEQFF.

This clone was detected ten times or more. Incomplete CDR3 DNA: TGTGCCAGCAGCTTTTACAGGGATGGC. It codes for CASSFYRDG. The full CDR3 is CASSFYRDGYTF. The chain recombines TRBV7-9 with TRBJ1-2; D possibly corresponds to TRBD1 (6 bases). The missing CDR3 end, 3 residues past where the read stops, is filled in from the germline J gene. The ends were cut back, 3 bases at V and 6 bases at J, with 8 bases in the middle. This CDR3 spans 12 amino acids. CDR1 and CDR2 (germline): SEHNR, FQNEAQ (reference sequence).

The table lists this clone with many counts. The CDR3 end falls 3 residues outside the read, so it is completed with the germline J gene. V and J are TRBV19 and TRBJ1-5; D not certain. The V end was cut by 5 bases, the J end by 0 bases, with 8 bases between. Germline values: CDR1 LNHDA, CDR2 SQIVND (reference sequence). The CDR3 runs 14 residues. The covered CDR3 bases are TGTGCCAGTAGTTTGCCAGTTAGCAATCAGCCC. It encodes CASSLPVSNQP. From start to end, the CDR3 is CASSLPVSNQPQHF.

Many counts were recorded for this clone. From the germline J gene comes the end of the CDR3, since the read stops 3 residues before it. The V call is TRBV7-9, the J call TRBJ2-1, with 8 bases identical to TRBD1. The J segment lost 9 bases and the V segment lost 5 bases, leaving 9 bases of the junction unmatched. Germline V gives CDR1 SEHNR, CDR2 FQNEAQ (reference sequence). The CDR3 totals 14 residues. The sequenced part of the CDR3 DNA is TGTGCCAGCAGCCCGACCAGGGGGCAGTTTGAG. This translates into CASSPTRGQFE. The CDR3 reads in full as CASSPTRGQFEQFF.

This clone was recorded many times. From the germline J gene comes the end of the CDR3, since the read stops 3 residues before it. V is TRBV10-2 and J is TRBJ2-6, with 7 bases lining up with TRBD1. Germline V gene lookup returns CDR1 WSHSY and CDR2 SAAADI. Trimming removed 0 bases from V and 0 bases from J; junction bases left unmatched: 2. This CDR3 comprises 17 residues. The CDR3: CASSESGQISGANVLTF. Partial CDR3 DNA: TGCGCCAGCAGTGAGTCGGGACAGATCTCTGGGGCCAACGTC.

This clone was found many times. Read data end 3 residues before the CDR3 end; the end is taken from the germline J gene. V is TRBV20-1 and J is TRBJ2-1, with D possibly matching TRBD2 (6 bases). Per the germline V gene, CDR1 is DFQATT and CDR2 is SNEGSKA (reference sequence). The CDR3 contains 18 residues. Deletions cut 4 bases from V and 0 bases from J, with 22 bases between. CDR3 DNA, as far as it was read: TGCAGTGCTATCTGGAGGGGCCCCGACACGAGCTCCTACAATGAG. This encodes CSAIWRGPDTSSYNE. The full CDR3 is CSAIWRGPDTSSYNEQFF.

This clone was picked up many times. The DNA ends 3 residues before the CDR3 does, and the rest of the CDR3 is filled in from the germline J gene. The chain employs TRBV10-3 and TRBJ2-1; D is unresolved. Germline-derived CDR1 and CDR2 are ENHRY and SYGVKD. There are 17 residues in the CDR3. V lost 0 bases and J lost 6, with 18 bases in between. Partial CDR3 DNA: TGTGCCATCAGTGAGTCGATTTTCCGATCTGGGCTCAATGAG. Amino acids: CAISESIFRSGLNE. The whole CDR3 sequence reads CAISESIFRSGLNEQFF.

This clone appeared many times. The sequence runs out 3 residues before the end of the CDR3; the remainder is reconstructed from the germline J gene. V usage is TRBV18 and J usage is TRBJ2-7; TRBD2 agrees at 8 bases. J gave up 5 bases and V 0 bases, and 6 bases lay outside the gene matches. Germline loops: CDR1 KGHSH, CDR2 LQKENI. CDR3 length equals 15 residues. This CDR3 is CASSPPYAGGHEQYF. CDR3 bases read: TGTGCCAGCTCACCACCTTACGCGGGAGGCCACGAG.

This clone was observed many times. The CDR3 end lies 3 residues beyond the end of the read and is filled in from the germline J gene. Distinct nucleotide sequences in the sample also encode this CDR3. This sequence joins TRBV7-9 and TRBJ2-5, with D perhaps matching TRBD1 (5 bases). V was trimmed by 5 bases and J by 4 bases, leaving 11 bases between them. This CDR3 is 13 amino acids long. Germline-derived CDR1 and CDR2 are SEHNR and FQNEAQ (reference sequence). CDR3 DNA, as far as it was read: TGTGCCAGCAGCCCTCAGGGTCCAGAGACC. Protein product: CASSPQGPET. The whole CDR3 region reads CASSPQGPETQYF.

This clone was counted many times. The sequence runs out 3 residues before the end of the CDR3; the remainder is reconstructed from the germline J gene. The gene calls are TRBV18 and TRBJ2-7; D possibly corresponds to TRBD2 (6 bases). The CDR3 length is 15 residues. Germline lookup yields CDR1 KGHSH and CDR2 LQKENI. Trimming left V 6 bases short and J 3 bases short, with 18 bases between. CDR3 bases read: TGTGCCAGCTCCCTTGGGGGGTCGGTGGGCTACGAG. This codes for CASSLGGSVGYE. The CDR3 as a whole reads CASSLGGSVGYEQYF.

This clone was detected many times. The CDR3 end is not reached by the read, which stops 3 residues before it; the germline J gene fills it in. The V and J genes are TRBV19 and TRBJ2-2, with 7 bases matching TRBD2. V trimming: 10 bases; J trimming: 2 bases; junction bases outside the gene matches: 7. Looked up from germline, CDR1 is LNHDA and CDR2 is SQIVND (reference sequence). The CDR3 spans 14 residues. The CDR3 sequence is CATSAGVNTGELFF. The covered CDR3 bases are TGTGCCACCTCTGCGGGGGTTAACACCGGGGAG.

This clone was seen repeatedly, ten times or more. The covered CDR3 bases are TGTGCCAGTAGTATCCCCGGACAGGGGAGCTCCTACGAG. This encodes CASSIPGQGSSYE. The CDR3 reads in full as CASSIPGQGSSYEQYF. This chain connects TRBV19 to TRBJ2-7; TRBD1 matches 9 bases. The CDR3 is cut off 3 residues early in the read; its end comes from the germline J gene. Germline CDR1 LNHDA, CDR2 SQIVND (reference sequence). Losses at the gene ends were 3 bases for V and 0 bases for J; bases not matched to a gene: 6. This CDR3 is 16 amino acids long.

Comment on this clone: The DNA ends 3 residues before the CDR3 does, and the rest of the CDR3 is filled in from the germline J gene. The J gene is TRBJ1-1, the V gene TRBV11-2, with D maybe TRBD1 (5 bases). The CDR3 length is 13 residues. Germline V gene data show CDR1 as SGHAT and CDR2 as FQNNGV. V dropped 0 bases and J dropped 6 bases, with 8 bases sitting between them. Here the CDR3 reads CASSLERGAEAFF. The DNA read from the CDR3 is TGTGCCAGCAGCTTAGAGAGAGGGGCTGAA.

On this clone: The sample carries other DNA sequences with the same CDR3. The CDR3 DNA, read in part, is TGTGCCAGTAGTATTGGCAGGGCGGCTAGGAACACTGAA. Residues: CASSIGRAARNTE. In full, the CDR3 is CASSIGRAARNTEAFF. J is TRBJ1-1 and V is TRBV19, with D maybe TRBD1 (5 bases). Read coverage stops 3 residues before the CDR3 terminus; the germline J gene supplies the remainder. The CDR3 is 16 amino acids. Deletions cut 3 bases from V and 1 base from J, with 15 bases between. Germline V gene sequence: CDR1 LNHDA, CDR2 SQIVND (reference sequence). Full variable domain (remainder filled in from reference TRBV19 and TRBJ1-1): DGGITQSPKYLFRKEGQNVTLSCEQNLNHDAMYWYRQDPGQGLRLIYYSQIVNDFQKGDIAEGYSVSREKKESFPLTVTSAQKNPTAFYLCASSIGRAARNTEAFFGQGTRLTVV.

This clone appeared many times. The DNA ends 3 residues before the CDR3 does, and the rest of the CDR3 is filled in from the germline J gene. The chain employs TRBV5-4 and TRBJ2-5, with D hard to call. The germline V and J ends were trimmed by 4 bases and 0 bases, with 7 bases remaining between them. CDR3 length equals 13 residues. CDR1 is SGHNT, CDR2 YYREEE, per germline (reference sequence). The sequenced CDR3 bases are TGTGCCAGCAGCCCCGGTCACCAAGAGACC. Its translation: CASSPGHQET. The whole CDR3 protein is CASSPGHQETQYF.

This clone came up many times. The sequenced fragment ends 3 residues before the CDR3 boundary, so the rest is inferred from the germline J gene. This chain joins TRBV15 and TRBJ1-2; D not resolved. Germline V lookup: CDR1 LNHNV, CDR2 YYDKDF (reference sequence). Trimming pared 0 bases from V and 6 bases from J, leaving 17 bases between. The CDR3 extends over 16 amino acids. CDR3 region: CATSRDRAAAVHGYTF. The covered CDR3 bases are TGTGCCACCAGCAGAGATCGAGCGGCCGCGGTCCATGGC.

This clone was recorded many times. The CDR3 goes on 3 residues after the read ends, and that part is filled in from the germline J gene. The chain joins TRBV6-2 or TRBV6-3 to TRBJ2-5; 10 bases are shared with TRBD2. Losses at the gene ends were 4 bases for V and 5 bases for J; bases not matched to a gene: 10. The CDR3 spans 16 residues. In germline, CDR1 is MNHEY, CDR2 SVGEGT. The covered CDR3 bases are TGTGCCAGCAGTTTCGCGGATCTAGCGGGAGAGGAGACC. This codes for CASSFADLAGEET. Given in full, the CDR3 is CASSFADLAGEETQYF.

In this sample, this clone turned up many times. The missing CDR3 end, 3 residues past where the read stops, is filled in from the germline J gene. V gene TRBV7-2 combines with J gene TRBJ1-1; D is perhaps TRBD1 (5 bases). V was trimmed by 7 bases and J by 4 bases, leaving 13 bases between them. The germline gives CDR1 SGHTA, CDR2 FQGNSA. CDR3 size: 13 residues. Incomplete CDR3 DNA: TGTGCCAGCATCAGCAGGGTCGGCACTGAA. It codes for CASISRVGTE. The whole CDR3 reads CASISRVGTEAFF.

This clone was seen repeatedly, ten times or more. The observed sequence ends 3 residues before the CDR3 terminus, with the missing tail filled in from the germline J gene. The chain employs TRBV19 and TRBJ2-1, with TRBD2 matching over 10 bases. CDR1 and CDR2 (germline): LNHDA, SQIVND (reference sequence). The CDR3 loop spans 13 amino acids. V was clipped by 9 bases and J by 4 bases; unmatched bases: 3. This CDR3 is CASGLAEYNEQFF. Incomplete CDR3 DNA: TGTGCCAGCGGACTAGCGGAGTACAATGAG.

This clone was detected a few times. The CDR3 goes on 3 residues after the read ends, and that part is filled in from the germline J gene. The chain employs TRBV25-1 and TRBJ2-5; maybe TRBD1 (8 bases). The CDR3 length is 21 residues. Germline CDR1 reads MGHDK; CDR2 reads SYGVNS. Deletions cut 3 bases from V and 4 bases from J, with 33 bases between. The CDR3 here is CASSEPDRGNPRGAGTETQYF. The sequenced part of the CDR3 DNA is TGTGCCAGCAGTGAGCCCGACAGGGGAAACCCTCGGGGAGCGGGAACAGAGACC.

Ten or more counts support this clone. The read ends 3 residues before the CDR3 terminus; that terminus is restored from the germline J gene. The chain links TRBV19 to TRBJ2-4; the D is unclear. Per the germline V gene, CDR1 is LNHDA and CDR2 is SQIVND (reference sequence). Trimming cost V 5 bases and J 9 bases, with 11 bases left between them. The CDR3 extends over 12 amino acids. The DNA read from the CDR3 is TGTGCCAGTAGTTTATCCCTCGGCATT. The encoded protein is CASSLSLGI. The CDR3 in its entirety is CASSLSLGIQYF.

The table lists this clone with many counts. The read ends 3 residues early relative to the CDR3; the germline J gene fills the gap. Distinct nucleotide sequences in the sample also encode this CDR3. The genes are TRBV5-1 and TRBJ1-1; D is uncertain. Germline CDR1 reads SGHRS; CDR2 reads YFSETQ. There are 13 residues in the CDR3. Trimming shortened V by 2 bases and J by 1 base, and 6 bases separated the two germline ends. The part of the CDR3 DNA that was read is TGCGCCAGCAGCTTTACAGCGAACACTGAA. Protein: CASSFTANTE. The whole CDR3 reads CASSFTANTEAFF.

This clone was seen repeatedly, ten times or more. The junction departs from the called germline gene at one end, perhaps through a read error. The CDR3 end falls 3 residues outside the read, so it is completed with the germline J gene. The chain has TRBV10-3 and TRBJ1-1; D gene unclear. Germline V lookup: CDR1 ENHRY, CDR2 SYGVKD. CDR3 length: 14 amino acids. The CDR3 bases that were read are TGTGCCATCACTGAGCAGGCAGGGAACACTGAA. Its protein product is CAITEQAGNTE. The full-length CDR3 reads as CAITEQAGNTEAFF.